This T cell receptor beta chain was captured by sequencing in a study of human T cells and chemical hapten exposure. Study summary: Patients had diphenylcyclopropenone applied to the scalp weekly throughout the roughly 24-week study.

Time point reported: patch test 1, 2 weeks after DPC sensitization. The treatment denotes: therapeutic diphenylcyclopropenone sensitization with weekly scalp DPC. TCRdb ran MiXCR on the RACE reads and lists one entry per CDR3 protein. Among around 74,000 distinct CDR3 sequences listed, approximately 29% were seen once. Germline-derived CDR1 and CDR2 are MNHEY and SVGAGI. This CDR3 has 15 residues. V gave up 5 bases and J gave up 1 base; unmatched junction bases: 6. This clonotype originated in a man aged 35-49 years with alopecia areata. Some clones in this sample may be carry-over from other donors' samples. The chain employs TRBV6-5 and TRBJ1-1, with 8 nucleotides matching TRBD1. The sequencing used whole blood, collected in connection with sensitization to the hapten diphenylcyclopropenone (DPC). CDR3 in DNA: TGTGCCAGCAGTCCTAGACAGGGGAGGAACACTGAAGCTTTCTTT. Translated, it gives CASSPRQGRNTEAFF.